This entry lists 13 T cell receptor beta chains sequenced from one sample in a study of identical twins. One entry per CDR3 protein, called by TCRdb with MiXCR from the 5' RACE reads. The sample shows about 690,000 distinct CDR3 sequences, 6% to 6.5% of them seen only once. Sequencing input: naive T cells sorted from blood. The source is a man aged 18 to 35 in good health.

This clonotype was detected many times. The DNA of the CDR3 is TGTGCCAGCAGCTTGAAGTCAGGGAGTCAGCCCCAGCATTTT. Protein sequence: CASSLKSGSQPQHF. J is TRBJ1-5 and V is TRBV5-5, with D possibly matching TRBD1 (5 bases). Germline lookup yields CDR1 SGHKS and CDR2 YYEKEE (reference sequence). Trimming removed 1 base at V and 6 bases at J, with 11 bases between. This CDR3 contains 14 residues.

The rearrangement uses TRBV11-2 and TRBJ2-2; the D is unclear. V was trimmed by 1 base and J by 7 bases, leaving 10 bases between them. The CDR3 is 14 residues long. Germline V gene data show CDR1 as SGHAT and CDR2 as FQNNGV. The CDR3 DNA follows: TGTGCCAGCAGCTTAGCTCCCACGGGCGGGGAGCTGTTTTTT. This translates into CASSLAPTGGELFF.

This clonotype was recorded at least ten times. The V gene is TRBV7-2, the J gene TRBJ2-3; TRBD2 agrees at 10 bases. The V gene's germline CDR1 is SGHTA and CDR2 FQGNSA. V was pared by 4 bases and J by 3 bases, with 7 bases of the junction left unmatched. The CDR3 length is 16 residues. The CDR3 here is CASSSLAGASTDTQYF. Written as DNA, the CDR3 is TGTGCCAGCAGCTCGCTAGCGGGAGCTTCTACAGATACGCAGTATTTT.

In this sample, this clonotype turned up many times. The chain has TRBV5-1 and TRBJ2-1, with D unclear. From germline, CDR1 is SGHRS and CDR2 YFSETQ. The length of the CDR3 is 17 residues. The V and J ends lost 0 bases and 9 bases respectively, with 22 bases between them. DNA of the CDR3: TGCGCCAGCAGCTTGGATCCCTTTACCCCCTTAGGTGGTGAGCAGTTCTTC. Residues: CASSLDPFTPLGGEQFF.

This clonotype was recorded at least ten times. CDR3 protein: CASRLAYPSGANVLTF. The CDR3 DNA reads as TGTGCCAGCAGGCTAGCGTATCCATCTGGGGCCAACGTCCTGACTTTC. This chain joins TRBV12-3 or TRBV12-4 and TRBJ2-6, with a possible D match to TRBD2 (6 bases). The CDR3 contains 16 residues. V was clipped by 6 bases and J by 1 base, with 13 bases between them.

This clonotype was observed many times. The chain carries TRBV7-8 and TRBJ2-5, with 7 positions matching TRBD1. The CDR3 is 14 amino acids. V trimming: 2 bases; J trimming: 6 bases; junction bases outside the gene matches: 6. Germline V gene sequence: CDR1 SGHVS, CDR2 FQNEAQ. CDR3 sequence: CASSLKQGLKTQYF. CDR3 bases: TGTGCCAGCAGCTTAAAACAGGGGTTGAAGACCCAGTACTTC.

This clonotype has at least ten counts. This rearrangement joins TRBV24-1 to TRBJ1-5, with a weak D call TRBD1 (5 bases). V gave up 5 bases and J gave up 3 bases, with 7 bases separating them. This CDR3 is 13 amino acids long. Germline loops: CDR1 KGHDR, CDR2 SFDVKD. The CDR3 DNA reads TGTGCCACCAGTGGGGGACTCAATCAGCCCCAGCATTTT. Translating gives CATSGGLNQPQHF.

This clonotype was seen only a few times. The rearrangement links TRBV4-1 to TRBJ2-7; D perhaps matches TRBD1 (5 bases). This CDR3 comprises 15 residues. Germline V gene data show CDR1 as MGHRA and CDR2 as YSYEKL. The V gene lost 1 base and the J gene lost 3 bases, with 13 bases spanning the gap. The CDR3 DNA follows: TGCGCCAGCAGCCAAGTCCCGACAGCTATCTACGAGCAGTACGTC. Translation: CASSQVPTAIYEQYV.

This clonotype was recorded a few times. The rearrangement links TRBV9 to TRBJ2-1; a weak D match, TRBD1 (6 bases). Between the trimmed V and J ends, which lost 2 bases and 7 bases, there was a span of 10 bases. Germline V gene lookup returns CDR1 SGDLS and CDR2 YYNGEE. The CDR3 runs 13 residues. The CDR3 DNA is TGTGCCAGCAGCGTCTTACAGGGTAATGAGCAGTTCTTC. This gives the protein CASSVLQGNEQFF.

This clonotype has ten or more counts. The CDR3 DNA reads as TGCAGTGCTAGAGGACAGGGAAGCTCCTACAATGAGCAGTTCTTC. Protein product: CSARGQGSSYNEQFF. This chain joins TRBV20-1 and TRBJ2-1, with TRBD1 identical over 7 bases. The CDR3 consists of 15 residues. Germline CDR1 DFQATT, CDR2 SNEGSKA (reference sequence). With V trimmed by 1 base and J by 0 bases, 3 bases remained unmatched.

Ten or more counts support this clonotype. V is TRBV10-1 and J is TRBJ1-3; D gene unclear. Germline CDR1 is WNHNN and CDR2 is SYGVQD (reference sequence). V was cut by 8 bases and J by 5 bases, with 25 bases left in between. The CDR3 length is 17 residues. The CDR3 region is CASAYPTKPSPRNTIYF. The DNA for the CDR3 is TGCGCCAGCGCCTATCCGACTAAACCATCTCCCCGAAACACCATATATTTT.

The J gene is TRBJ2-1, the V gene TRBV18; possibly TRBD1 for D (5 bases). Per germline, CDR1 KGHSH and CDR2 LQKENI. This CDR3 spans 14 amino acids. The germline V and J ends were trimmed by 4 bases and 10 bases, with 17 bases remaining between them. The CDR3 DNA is TGTGCCAGCTCACAAGGGGCCTCAGCCCGCGAGCAGTTCTTC. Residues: CASSQGASAREQFF.

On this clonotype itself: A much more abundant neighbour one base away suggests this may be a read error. The DNA of the CDR3 is TGTGCCAGCAGTTTAATGGCTTCTGGGACCAACGTCCTGACTTTC. Encoded protein: CASSLMASGTNVLTF. This chain joins TRBV12-3 or TRBV12-4 and TRBJ2-6, with unresolved D. The CDR3 has 15 amino acids.